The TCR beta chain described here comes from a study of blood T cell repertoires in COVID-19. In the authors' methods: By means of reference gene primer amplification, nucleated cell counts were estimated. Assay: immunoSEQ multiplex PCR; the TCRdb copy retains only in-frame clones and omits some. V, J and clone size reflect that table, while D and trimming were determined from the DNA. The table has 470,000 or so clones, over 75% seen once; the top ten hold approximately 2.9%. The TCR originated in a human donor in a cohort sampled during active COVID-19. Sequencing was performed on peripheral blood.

This CDR3 reads CASSQGIGGEKLFF. The CDR3 DNA sequence: TGTGCCAGCAGCCAAGGCATTGGAGGGGAAAAACTGTTTTTT. This chain uses TRBV4-2 with TRBJ1-4; D is uncertain. CDR3 length: 14 residues. The V gene lost 1 base and the J gene lost 8 bases, with 11 bases spanning the gap. CDR1 is LGHNA, CDR2 YNFKEQ, per germline.